A selection of T cell receptor beta chains follows, all from one sample in a study of technical replicates of blood from a few donors. The repertoire was sequenced with immunoSEQ multiplex PCR; TCRdb's copy has only in-frame clones and lacks some. Among about 15,000 clones listed, more than 75% were seen once. Specimen: PBMCs. Every receptor here comes from a human donor in good health. CDR3s include the opening cysteine and the closing phenylalanine or tryptophan. Fields, in order: clone size, D gene, V gene, J gene, CDR3 DNA, CDR3 protein. The D gene is left open where the match is weak. A row's size may be missing; if present it is once, few, many or a size class.

size: .; D: .; V: TRBV6-4; J: TRBJ2-1; DNA: TGTGCCAGCAGTGACTCTCTAGGACAGTACAATGAGCAGTTCTTC; CDR3: CASSDSLGQYNEQFF
size: .; D: .; V: TRBV5-1; J: TRBJ2-2; DNA: TGCGCCAGCAGCCGGACGGCAGGGGATACAGGGGAGCTGTTTTTT; CDR3: CASSRTAGDTGELFF
size: .; D: TRBD2; V: TRBV5-4; J: TRBJ2-1; DNA: TGTGCCAGCAGCTTGGGGGGAGGACTAGCGAGGAACAATGAGCAGTTCTTC; CDR3: CASSLGGGLARNNEQFF
size: .; D: .; V: TRBV19; J: TRBJ1-5; DNA: TGTGCCAGTAGTACCGCGGGGGGCTATCAGCCCCAGCATTTT; CDR3: CASSTAGGYQPQHF
size: .; D: .; V: TRBV6-1; J: TRBJ2-6; DNA: TGTGCCAGCAGTGAACACAACTCTGGGGCCAACGTCCTGACTTTC; CDR3: CASSEHNSGANVLTF
size: .; D: .; V: TRBV15; J: TRBJ2-7; DNA: TGTGCCACCAGCAGATCCCATATTGGGCACCTACCGAGCGAGCAGTACTTC; CDR3: CATSRSHIGHLPSEQYF
size: .; D: TRBD1; V: TRBV10-1; J: TRBJ1-2; DNA: TGCGCCAGCAGTCCGGGACAGGGGTTCTATGGCTACACCTTC; CDR3: CASSPGQGFYGYTF
size: .; D: .; V: TRBV27; J: TRBJ2-7; DNA: TGTGCCAGCAGTTTAATCCTAGGCGTCTACGAGCAGTACTTC; CDR3: CASSLILGVYEQYF
size: few; D: .; V: TRBV5-1; J: TRBJ1-2; DNA: TGCGCCAGCAGCTCCCGTTCGGGGGGCTACACCTTC; CDR3: CASSSRSGGYTF
size: .; D: .; V: TRBV5-4; J: TRBJ2-7; DNA: TGTGCCAGCAGCTTGGACTTTCAGGGAAGCTACGAGCAGTACTTC; CDR3: CASSLDFQGSYEQYF
size: .; D: TRBD1; V: TRBV5-6; J: TRBJ1-2; DNA: TGTGCCAGCAGCTCTGGACAGGGGGTTGATGGCTACACCTTC; CDR3: CASSSGQGVDGYTF
size: .; D: TRBD2; V: TRBV5-4; J: TRBJ2-5; DNA: TGTGCCAGCAGCCTTGGACTAGCGGGCAACCAAGAGACCCAGTACTTC; CDR3: CASSLGLAGNQETQYF
size: .; D: .; V: TRBV6-5; J: TRBJ2-7; DNA: TGTGCCAGCAGTACCCCTCTGGGCGCGCAGTACTTC; CDR3: CASSTPLGAQYF
size: .; D: .; V: TRBV10-3; J: TRBJ2-7; DNA: TGTGCCATCAGTGGGCAAGCGGACCCCCACGTGAACTTC; CDR3: CAISGQADPHVNF
size: .; D: .; V: TRBV6-5; J: TRBJ1-5; DNA: TGTGCCAGCAGTTACGATCGCAGGGGTAATCAGCCCCAGCATTTT; CDR3: CASSYDRRGNQPQHF
size: few; D: .; V: TRBV7-9; J: TRBJ2-7; DNA: TGTGCCAGCAGCTTATTGAGCGGATCCTACGAGCAGTACTTC; CDR3: CASSLLSGSYEQYF
size: .; D: .; V: TRBV30; J: TRBJ2-3; DNA: TGTGCCTGGGCAGGGGGGGATACGCAGTATTTT; CDR3: CAWAGGDTQYF
size: .; D: TRBD1; V: TRBV19; J: TRBJ1-5; DNA: TGTGCCAGTAGTACCACAGGGGGCGGCGGTCAGCCCCAGCATTTT; CDR3: CASSTTGGGGQPQHF
size: .; D: .; V: TRBV5-1; J: TRBJ2-1; DNA: TGCGCCAGCAGCTTGGGAGGGCTAGCGCGCAATGAGCAGTTCTTC; CDR3: CASSLGGLARNEQFF
size: .; D: .; V: TRBV11-2; J: TRBJ1-2; DNA: TGTGCCAGCAGCTACGAGCCAGGGAACTATGGCTACACCTTC; CDR3: CASSYEPGNYGYTF
size: .; D: TRBD2; V: TRBV19; J: TRBJ2-1; DNA: TGTGCCAGTACTCCTAGCGGGAGGGCCGGAGTGCAGTTCTTC; CDR3: CASTPSGRAGVQFF
size: .; D: TRBD2; V: TRBV6-4; J: TRBJ2-3; DNA: TGTGCCAGCAGTGGGACTAGCGGGAGAGATACGCAGTATTTT; CDR3: CASSGTSGRDTQYF
size: .; D: .; V: TRBV5-1; J: TRBJ1-2; DNA: TGCGCCAGCCGGGGGTCTTATGGCTACACCTTC; CDR3: CASRGSYGYTF
size: .; D: TRBD1; V: TRBV5-1; J: TRBJ2-3; DNA: TGCGCCAGCAGCCCCAACTCCGGGACAGGGCTGTCAGATACGCAGTATTTT; CDR3: CASSPNSGTGLSDTQYF
size: .; D: TRBD1; V: TRBV10-2; J: TRBJ2-5; DNA: TGCGCCAGCACCAAGGACAGGCTCCAAGAGACCCAGTACTTC; CDR3: CASTKDRLQETQYF
size: .; D: TRBD2; V: TRBV19; J: TRBJ2-3; DNA: TGTGCCAGTACCCGATCCCTAGCGGGAGAGTACGCAGATACGCAGTATTTT; CDR3: CASTRSLAGEYADTQYF
size: .; D: TRBD2; V: TRBV7-9; J: TRBJ2-5; DNA: TGTGCCAGCAGCTCAACGGGACTAGCGGTCCAAGAGACCCAGTACTTC; CDR3: CASSSTGLAVQETQYF
size: once; D: TRBD2; V: TRBV7-9; J: TRBJ2-7; DNA: TGTGCCAGCAGCTTAAGCTCCGGGGTAAGCGGGAGCCGTAACGAGCAGTACTTC; CDR3: CASSLSSGVSGSRNEQYF
size: .; D: TRBD2; V: TRBV5-4; J: TRBJ2-2; DNA: TGTGCCAGCAGCTTGGGTACTAGCGGGGCCCTGAACACCGGGGAGCTGTTTTTT; CDR3: CASSLGTSGALNTGELFF
size: few; D: .; V: TRBV19; J: TRBJ2-5; DNA: TGTGCCAGTAGTAGGGGGCATAGTTGGGAGACCCAGTACTTC; CDR3: CASSRGHSWETQYF
size: .; D: TRBD2; V: TRBV7-8; J: TRBJ2-3; DNA: TGTGCCAGCAGCTTAGCGCTTAGCGGGAGGGATACGCAGTATTTT; CDR3: CASSLALSGRDTQYF
size: .; D: .; V: TRBV18; J: TRBJ2-5; DNA: TGTGCCAGCTCACCACCTACGCCCGAGGAGACCCAGTACTTC; CDR3: CASSPPTPEETQYF
size: .; D: .; V: TRBV18; J: TRBJ2-7; DNA: TGTGCCAGCTCACCGCGTGGGCCTGACGAGCAGTACTTC; CDR3: CASSPRGPDEQYF